Listed below are T cell receptor beta chains from one sample, sequenced in a study of blood T cell repertoires in COVID-19. Using immunoSEQ multiplex PCR, the repertoire was profiled, and TCRdb retains in-frame clones only, with some absent. Here the sample spans some 46,000 clones, about 86% being singletons. Material: peripheral blood. The receptors come from a woman at least 80 years old with acute or convalescent COVID-19. The CDR3 runs from the conserved cysteine through the conserved F or W. Fields, in order: CDR3 protein, CDR3 DNA, clone size, D gene, V gene, J gene. The D gene is left open where the match is weak. Rows may omit the clone size; those that give it use once, few, many or a size class.

CDR3aa: CASSQDLDRDTYF; CDR3nt: TGTGCCAGCAGCCAGGACCTCGACAGGGACACCTATTTT; abundance: -; d_gene: TRBD1; v_gene: TRBV3-1/TRBV3-2; j_gene: TRBJ1-3
CDR3aa: CASSVQGNYGYTF; CDR3nt: TGTGCCAGCAGCGTACAGGGGAACTATGGCTACACCTTC; abundance: -; d_gene: TRBD1; v_gene: TRBV6-5; j_gene: TRBJ1-2
CDR3aa: CATSRPVNRDDSYEQYF; CDR3nt: TGTGCCACCAGCAGGCCCGTCAACAGGGACGACTCCTACGAGCAGTACTTC; abundance: -; d_gene: -; v_gene: TRBV15; j_gene: TRBJ2-7
CDR3aa: CASSRWGAGNTIYF; CDR3nt: TGTGCCAGCAGCCGATGGGGGGCTGGAAACACCATATATTTT; abundance: -; d_gene: -; v_gene: TRBV11-2; j_gene: TRBJ1-3
CDR3aa: CASSLGSQRGAYGYTF; CDR3nt: TGTGCCAGCAGCTTGGGCTCCCAGCGGGGTGCCTATGGCTACACCTTC; abundance: -; d_gene: -; v_gene: TRBV5-6; j_gene: TRBJ1-2
CDR3aa: CASSIDVQGNYGYTF; CDR3nt: TGTGCCAGTAGTATAGACGTACAGGGGAACTATGGCTACACCTTC; abundance: -; d_gene: TRBD1; v_gene: TRBV19; j_gene: TRBJ1-2
CDR3aa: CASSIGQGTEAFF; CDR3nt: TGTGCCAGTAGTATAGGGCAGGGGACTGAAGCTTTCTTT; abundance: few; d_gene: -; v_gene: TRBV19; j_gene: TRBJ1-1
CDR3aa: CASSPGQGDYGYTF; CDR3nt: TGTGCCAGCAGCCCAGGACAGGGAGACTATGGCTACACCTTC; abundance: -; d_gene: TRBD1; v_gene: TRBV7-9; j_gene: TRBJ1-2
CDR3aa: CASRETGGELFF; CDR3nt: TGCGCCAGCAGGGAGACTGGCGGGGAGCTGTTTTTT; abundance: -; d_gene: -; v_gene: TRBV10-1; j_gene: TRBJ2-2
CDR3aa: CATSDLETPVGAFF; CDR3nt: TGTGCCACCAGTGATTTAGAGACACCAGTTGGGGCTTTCTTT; abundance: -; d_gene: -; v_gene: TRBV24-1; j_gene: TRBJ1-1
CDR3aa: CASSAGQVYGYTF; CDR3nt: TGTGCCAGCAGCGCGGGACAGGTCTATGGCTACACCTTC; abundance: few; d_gene: TRBD1; v_gene: TRBV9; j_gene: TRBJ1-2
CDR3aa: CASSQDRGTYQPQHF; CDR3nt: TGCGCCAGCAGCCAAGACAGGGGAACTTATCAGCCCCAGCATTTT; abundance: -; d_gene: -; v_gene: TRBV4-1; j_gene: TRBJ1-5
CDR3aa: CASSPFGTTFSGNTIYF; CDR3nt: TGTGCCAGCAGTCCCTTTGGGACAACATTCTCTGGAAACACCATATATTTT; abundance: few; d_gene: -; v_gene: TRBV6-6; j_gene: TRBJ1-3
CDR3aa: CASSIDFEAVPYGYTF; CDR3nt: TGTGCCAGTAGTATAGATTTTGAGGCAGTGCCTTATGGCTACACCTTC; abundance: -; d_gene: -; v_gene: TRBV19; j_gene: TRBJ1-2
CDR3aa: CASSVVAGNTGELFF; CDR3nt: TGTGCCAGCAGCGTAGTCGCGGGGAACACCGGGGAGCTGTTTTTT; abundance: few; d_gene: -; v_gene: TRBV9; j_gene: TRBJ2-2
CDR3aa: CASSQGQGRSKETQYF; CDR3nt: TGTGCCAGCAGCCAGGGGCAGGGGCGATCCAAAGAGACCCAGTACTTC; abundance: -; d_gene: -; v_gene: TRBV7-9; j_gene: TRBJ2-5
CDR3aa: CASSYYLGTSGFHQETQYF; CDR3nt: TGTGCCAGCAGCTATTATCTTGGGACTAGCGGGTTCCACCAAGAGACCCAGTACTTC; abundance: -; d_gene: TRBD2; v_gene: TRBV5-6; j_gene: TRBJ2-5
CDR3aa: CASSLQNYGYTF; CDR3nt: TGTGCCAGCAGCTTACAGAACTATGGCTACACCTTC; abundance: -; d_gene: -; v_gene: TRBV7-9; j_gene: TRBJ1-2
CDR3aa: CSVDRAEAFF; CDR3nt: TGCAGCGTTGACAGGGCTGAAGCTTTCTTT; abundance: -; d_gene: -; v_gene: TRBV29-1; j_gene: TRBJ1-1
CDR3aa: CASSSQGHNEKLFF; CDR3nt: TGCGCCAGCAGCTCCCAGGGGCATAATGAAAAACTGTTTTTT; abundance: -; d_gene: -; v_gene: TRBV5-1; j_gene: TRBJ1-4
CDR3aa: CASSPRTGGITEAFF; CDR3nt: TGTGCCAGCAGCCCTCGGACAGGGGGGATAACTGAAGCTTTCTTT; abundance: -; d_gene: -; v_gene: TRBV21-1; j_gene: TRBJ1-1
CDR3aa: CASSFEGAYGYTF; CDR3nt: TGTGCCAGCAGTTTCGAGGGAGCCTATGGCTACACCTTC; abundance: few; d_gene: -; v_gene: TRBV12-3/TRBV12-4; j_gene: TRBJ1-2
CDR3aa: CASSFNPDRYYEQYF; CDR3nt: TGCGCCAGCAGCTTTAATCCGGACAGGTACTACGAGCAGTACTTC; abundance: once; d_gene: TRBD1; v_gene: TRBV5-1; j_gene: TRBJ2-7
CDR3aa: CSVARDREVGGYTF; CDR3nt: TGCAGCGTAGCCAGGGACAGGGAAGTTGGAGGCTACACCTTC; abundance: -; d_gene: TRBD1; v_gene: TRBV29-1; j_gene: TRBJ1-2
CDR3aa: CASSLSPGTANEQFF; CDR3nt: TGTGCCAGCAGCTTAAGTCCCGGGACAGCAAATGAGCAGTTCTTC; abundance: -; d_gene: TRBD1; v_gene: TRBV7-3; j_gene: TRBJ2-1
CDR3aa: CASSLQGFEQYF; CDR3nt: TGCGCCAGCAGCTTACAGGGATTCGAGCAGTACTTC; abundance: -; d_gene: -; v_gene: TRBV5-1; j_gene: TRBJ2-7
CDR3aa: CASSLNKGSGRATNEKLFF; CDR3nt: TGTGCCAGCAGCTTGAATAAGGGAAGCGGCCGGGCAACTAATGAAAAACTGTTTTTT; abundance: -; d_gene: -; v_gene: TRBV5-8; j_gene: TRBJ1-4
CDR3aa: CASSLAGDRVDTEAFF; CDR3nt: TGTGCCAGCAGCTTAGCCGGGGACAGGGTCGACACTGAAGCTTTCTTT; abundance: few; d_gene: TRBD1; v_gene: TRBV7-9; j_gene: TRBJ1-1
CDR3aa: CASTLVSGIGYTF; CDR3nt: TGTGCCAGCACCCTAGTCTCGGGTATTGGCTACACCTTC; abundance: -; d_gene: -; v_gene: TRBV2; j_gene: TRBJ1-2